This T cell receptor beta chain was obtained from a study of T-cell reconstitution after alpha-beta-depleted transplantation in children. Deletions cut 3 bases from V and 4 bases from J, with 9 bases between. The CDR3 is made up of 13 amino acids. The germline V gene encodes CDR1 SNHLY and CDR2 FYNNEI. Construction of the TCRbeta library involved unique molecular identifiers. MiXCR, applied by TCRdb to the PCR reads, yields one record per CDR3 protein. The profile shows 350,000 to 500,000 distinct CDR3 sequences, around 46% of them singletons. The sequencing used PBMCs, collected before TCRalphabeta/CD19-depleted stem cell transplant. This TCR derives from a girl aged 2 to 9 with aplastic anemia, due to receive a stem cell transplant. The chain recombines TRBV2 with TRBJ1-2; D unresolved. The CDR3: CASSDRNGYGYTF. In DNA form, the CDR3 reads TGTGCCAGCAGTGACAGGAACGGCTATGGCTACACCTTC.